The 19 T cell receptor beta chains in this list originate from one sample, sequenced in a study of blood T cells in healthy people across ages. For the second PCR, which ran for roughly 7 to 11 cycles, a sample-barcoded 5' primer and a J-beta primer mix were used. One entry per CDR3 protein results from TCRdb running MiXCR on the 5' RACE reads. Here the sample spans about 680,000 distinct CDR3 sequences, about half being singletons. Sequencing used blood. The receptors stem from a woman aged 60-75 years in good health.

The rearrangement joins TRBV5-1 to TRBJ2-1, with 10 positions matching TRBD2. With 3 bases clipped from V and 9 bases from J, the junction kept 12 bases outside the gene matches. Germline-derived CDR1 and CDR2 are SGHRS and YFSETQ. CDR3 length equals 16 residues. DNA for the CDR3: TGCGCCAGCAGCTGGGAAGCGGGAGGGCCGGTAAGTGAGCAGTTCTTC. Protein product: CASSWEAGGPVSEQFF.

This chain joins TRBV20-1 and TRBJ2-7; D possibly corresponds to TRBD1 (6 bases). CDR3 length: 13 residues. In germline, CDR1 is DFQATT, CDR2 SNEGSKA (reference sequence). The V and J ends lost 1 base and 2 bases respectively, with 9 bases between them. The CDR3 loop reads CSARGDIAYEQYF. CDR3 sequence (DNA): TGCAGTGCTAGAGGGGACATAGCCTACGAGCAGTACTTC.

This chain joins TRBV6-1 and TRBJ2-5; tentatively, D is TRBD1 (6 bases). Germline assignment: CDR1 MNHNS and CDR2 SASEGT. This CDR3 spans 15 amino acids. V was shortened by 3 bases and J by 5 bases, with 16 bases between the two germline ends. CDR3 DNA: TGTGCCAGCAGTGACCACCAGGGGTATCGGGAGACCCAGTACTTC. This codes for CASSDHQGYRETQYF.

The gene calls are TRBV7-9 and TRBJ2-3; D may be TRBD2 (5 bases). The germline V gene has CDR1 SEHNR and CDR2 FQNEAQ (reference sequence). V was clipped by 1 base and J by 0 bases, with 11 bases between them. The CDR3 length is 16 residues. Here the CDR3 reads CASSLGGEVSTDTQYF. The CDR3 coding sequence is TGTGCCAGCAGCTTAGGGGGAGAAGTAAGCACAGATACGCAGTATTTT.

The chain is built from TRBV10-3 and TRBJ1-2, with TRBD1 matching 8 bases. The germline gives CDR1 ENHRY, CDR2 SYGVKD. The CDR3 is 15 amino acids. With 4 bases clipped from V and 3 bases from J, the junction kept 7 bases outside the gene matches. CDR3 DNA: TGTGCCATCAGTGGCAGGGGACAGGTCGACTATGGCTACACCTTC. This encodes CAISGRGQVDYGYTF.

This clonotype has only a few counts. This chain uses TRBV7-2 with TRBJ1-1, with TRBD1 matching 9 bases. Germline CDR1 reads SGHTA; CDR2 reads FQGNSA. This CDR3 is built from 12 residues. With 10 bases clipped from V and 6 bases from J, the junction kept 6 bases outside the gene matches. DNA for the CDR3: TGTGCCACCTCGGGACAGGGATCTGAAGCTTTCTTT. Translation: CATSGQGSEAFF.

The chain joins TRBV30 to TRBJ2-7, with D possibly matching TRBD1 (5 bases). Trimming took off 3 bases at V and 3 bases at J, with 15 bases between the two ends. CDR3 length: 14 amino acids. Looked up from germline, CDR1 is GTSNPN and CDR2 is SVGIG (reference sequence). In DNA form, the CDR3 reads TGTGCCTGGAGGGGGCAGGGTGTCAGCTACGAGCAGTACTTC. Translation: CAWRGQGVSYEQYF.

This clonotype was counted only a few times. V usage is TRBV20-1 and J usage is TRBJ2-7, with D tentatively TRBD1 or TRBD2 (5 bases each). The CDR3 extends over 15 amino acids. The germline V and J ends were trimmed by 0 bases and 1 base, with 13 bases remaining between them. Germline V CDR1 and CDR2: DFQATT, SNEGSKA (reference sequence). In DNA, the CDR3 is TGCAGTGCTAGAGATATGGGGGTTAGGTCCTACGAGCAGTACTTC. Translating gives CSARDMGVRSYEQYF.

The chain carries TRBV4-2 and TRBJ2-4; D is undetermined. The CDR3 has 15 amino acids. V dropped 1 base and J dropped 7 bases, with 14 bases sitting between them. Germline V CDR1 and CDR2: LGHNA, YNFKEQ. The CDR3 coding sequence is TGTGCCAGCAGCCAAGTTCAGGCGCAAGGTAACATTCAGTACTTC. The encoded protein is CASSQVQAQGNIQYF.

The rearrangement uses TRBV5-5 and TRBJ2-5, with D maybe TRBD2 (7 bases). This CDR3 comprises 14 residues. In germline, CDR1 is SGHKS, CDR2 YYEKEE (reference sequence). Trimming removed 0 bases at V and 9 bases at J, with 15 bases between. CDR3 nucleotide sequence: TGTGCCAGCAGCTTGGGGGGGGGCCCCGGTGCCCAGTACTTC. Encoded protein: CASSLGGGPGAQYF.

This clonotype was counted only a few times. This chain joins TRBV29-1 and TRBJ2-6; the D gene is possibly TRBD2 (5 bases). Germline V gives CDR1 SQVTM, CDR2 ANQGSEA. CDR3 size: 14 residues. V was cut by 7 bases and J by 2 bases, with 12 bases left in between. The CDR3, as DNA: TGCAGCGCCCGGTCGGGAACTGGGGCCAACGTCCTGACTTTC. As protein: CSARSGTGANVLTF.

This clonotype occurred a few times. The V call is TRBV10-3, the J call TRBJ2-5; 7 bases align to TRBD2. CDR1 is ENHRY and CDR2 is SYGVKD in the germline V gene. V lost 2 bases, J lost 3 bases, and 12 bases stayed unmatched. This CDR3 has 17 amino acids. The CDR3 coding sequence is TGTGCCATCAGTGAGCGGACGTCAGGGAGGGTGAAAGAGACCCAGTACTTC. Protein product: CAISERTSGRVKETQYF.

This clonotype was counted a few times. The chain joins TRBV27 to TRBJ2-7, with no clear D. V was trimmed by 2 bases and J by 6 bases, leaving 17 bases between them. Germline assignment: CDR1 MNHEY and CDR2 SMNVEV (reference sequence). This CDR3 has 15 amino acids. CDR3 amino acids: CASSLIPLTDSEQYF. In nucleotides, the CDR3 is TGTGCCAGCAGTTTAATCCCTCTGACTGATTCCGAGCAGTACTTC.

This sequence joins TRBV7-2 and TRBJ2-5; D gene unclear. V shed 5 bases and J shed 5 bases, with 12 bases lying between them. Germline lookup yields CDR1 SGHTA and CDR2 FQGNSA. This CDR3 region has 13 residues. The chain's CDR3 is CASSPPPHETQYF. CDR3 DNA sequence: TGTGCCAGCAGCCCTCCCCCGCACGAGACCCAGTACTTC.

CDR3 DNA sequence: TGCAGTGCTAGTCTGGTTATAGGCTATGGCTACACCTTC. This gives the protein CSASLVIGYGYTF. The V and J genes are TRBV20-1 and TRBJ1-2, with D uncertain. Looked up from germline, CDR1 is DFQATT and CDR2 is SNEGSKA (reference sequence). The length of the CDR3 is 13 residues. V shed 3 bases and J shed 4 bases, with 12 bases lying between them.

The CDR3: CSVQTDYDEQYF. CDR3 coding DNA: TGCAGCGTCCAGACAGACTACGATGAGCAGTACTTC. This rearrangement joins TRBV29-1 to TRBJ2-5; D tentatively reads TRBD1 or TRBD2 (5 bases each). Trimming pared 6 bases from V and 11 bases from J, leaving 19 bases between. Germline V gives CDR1 SQVTM, CDR2 ANQGSEA. The CDR3 consists of 12 residues.

This chain joins TRBV29-1 and TRBJ1-5; 8 bases agree with TRBD1. Trimming took 6 bases from V and 9 from J; bases not matched to a gene: 10. In germline, CDR1 is SQVTM, CDR2 ANQGSEA. CDR3 length equals 13 residues. CDR3 bases: TGCAGCGTCGGACAGGGAGGGAGTGTGCCCCAGCATTTT. Translating gives CSVGQGGSVPQHF.

This clonotype was picked up a small number of times. This sequence joins TRBV6-2 or TRBV6-3 and TRBJ2-7, with 11 bases that match TRBD2. The CDR3 loop spans 16 amino acids. The V and J ends lost 2 bases and 5 bases, in that order; junction bases with no gene match: 8. Germline-derived CDR1 and CDR2 are MNHEY and SVGEGT. CDR3 bases: TGTGCCAGCAGTTACGGCAAACTAGCGGGAGTTGACGAGCAGTACTTC. This translates into CASSYGKLAGVDEQYF.

V and J are TRBV28 and TRBJ2-5, with D unresolved. V shed 7 bases and J shed 5 bases, with 14 bases lying between them. The CDR3 has 13 residues. Germline CDR1 is MDHEN and CDR2 is SYDVKM. Here the CDR3 DNA reads TGTGCCAGCACCTTAAGGGAAAGGGAGACCCAGTACTTC. This encodes CASTLRERETQYF. The full variable domain, with the rest looked up from reference TRBV28 and TRBJ2-5, is DVKVTQSSRYLVKRTGEKVFLECVQDMDHENMFWYRQDPGLGLRLIYFSYDVKMKEKGDIPEGYSVSREKKERFSLILESASTNQTSMYLCASTLRERETQYFGPGTRLLVL.